One and the same sample provided the 18 T cell receptor beta chains below, sequenced in a study of regulatory T cells in long-lasting Graves disease. Regarding time point: newly diagnosed GD, antithyroid drugs for less than 3 months. The TCR library used RNA extracted from PBMCs. iRepertoire HTBI primers and Arm-PCR of CDR3 regions built TCR beta libraries. MiXCR, run by TCRdb on the multiplex PCR reads, gives a single entry per CDR3 protein. The sample yields about 450,000 distinct CDR3 sequences, approximately 14% seen once. These same records also appear under a second study, on T cells in Graves' hyperthyroidism and ophthalmopathy.

Sequences were derived from peripheral blood mononuclear cells (PBMCs), sampled at new diagnosis, from a patient treated with antithyroid drugs. The receptors were gathered from a woman between 50 and 59 years old with Graves disease.

The chain carries TRBV7-3 and TRBJ2-3, with a weak D call TRBD2 (5 bases). V lost 8 bases to trimming and J lost 3 bases, with 15 bases between them. CDR3 length: 14 amino acids. Germline CDR1 SGHTA, CDR2 FQGTGA. The CDR3 sequence: CASGEAALTDTQYF. CDR3 coding DNA: TGTGCCAGCGGGGAAGCGGCACTTACAGATACGCAGTATTTT.

This clonotype was detected ten times or more. V is TRBV18 and J is TRBJ1-5; 8 bases align to TRBD1. The CDR3 sequence is 15 residues long. Trimming cost V 6 bases and J 1 base; bases outside gene matches: 5. Per the germline V gene, CDR1 is KGHSH and CDR2 is LQKENI. CDR3 protein: CASSPDRASNQPQHF. Written as DNA, the CDR3 is TGTGCCAGCTCTCCGGACAGGGCGAGCAATCAGCCCCAGCATTTT. The full variable domain, completed using reference TRBV18 and TRBJ1-5, is NAGVMQNPRHLVRRRGQEARLRCSPMKGHSHVYWYRQLPEEGLKFMVYLQKENIIDESGMPKERFSAEFPKEGPSILRIQQVVRGDSAAYFCASSPDRASNQPQHFGDGTRLSIL.

J is TRBJ2-2 and V is TRBV9; weak D call: TRBD1 (5 bases). This CDR3 contains 17 residues. Per germline, CDR1 SGDLS and CDR2 YYNGEE. With 0 bases removed from V and 2 bases from J, the gap between germline ends came to 14 bases. The CDR3 DNA is TGTGCCAGCAGCGTAGGAGGACAAACCTCCAACACCGGGGAGCTGTTTTTT. It is translated as CASSVGGQTSNTGELFF.

This clonotype was seen many times. The chain combines TRBV11-2 with TRBJ2-5, with D maybe TRBD1 (5 bases). V lost 8 bases and J 2 bases, leaving 9 bases between the germline ends. Germline V gives CDR1 SGHAT, CDR2 FQNNGV. The CDR3 length is 12 residues. The CDR3 nucleotides are TGTGCCAGCTCAGGGAATCAAGAGACCCAGTACTTC. Translation: CASSGNQETQYF.

This clonotype was seen ten or more times. The V and J genes are TRBV2 and TRBJ2-5; D uncertain. Germline-derived CDR1 and CDR2 are SNHLY and FYNNEI. V dropped 7 bases and J dropped 0 bases, with 6 bases sitting between them. The CDR3 spans 12 residues. DNA for the CDR3: TGTGCCAGCAAACAGAACCAAGAGACCCAGTACTTC. Protein: CASKQNQETQYF.

The chain employs TRBV28 and TRBJ1-5; D is ambiguous. Trimming pared 3 bases from V and 0 bases from J, leaving 21 bases between. Germline assignment: CDR1 MDHEN and CDR2 SYDVKM. The CDR3 has 19 amino acids. The CDR3 DNA is TGTGCCAGCAGTTTCCCCTCAGTTAGCGGTCCTTATAGCAATCAGCCCCAGCATTTT. Its protein is CASSFPSVSGPYSNQPQHF.

In its sample, this clonotype was seen many times. This sequence joins TRBV7-9 and TRBJ2-7; D is uncertain. V was trimmed by 5 bases and J by 3 bases, leaving 17 bases between them. This CDR3 is 15 amino acids long. From germline, CDR1 is SEHNR and CDR2 FQNEAQ (reference sequence). The CDR3 bases are TGTGCCAGCAGCACCGGTCCGAGCGTTGGCTACGAGCAGTACTTC. Translating gives CASSTGPSVGYEQYF.

This clonotype was found many times. The rearrangement joins TRBV28 to TRBJ2-7; the match to TRBD1 covers 9 bases. Germline V lookup: CDR1 MDHEN, CDR2 SYDVKM. This CDR3 spans 15 amino acids. The junction had 9 bases not matched to a gene; V was cut back by 3 bases and J by 6 bases. CDR3 sequence: CASSFTGTGSSEQYF. The CDR3 DNA reads as TGTGCCAGCAGTTTTACGGGGACAGGGTCCAGCGAGCAGTACTTC.

This clonotype was detected many times. CDR3 bases: TGCAGTGTCTCGGGCGGCTTCGACACAGATACGCAGTATTTT. Its protein is CSVSGGFDTDTQYF. The chain recombines TRBV20-1 with TRBJ2-3, with D unresolved. In germline, CDR1 is DFQATT, CDR2 SNEGSKA (reference sequence). The CDR3 spans 14 residues. V was clipped by 7 bases and J by 2 bases, with 16 bases between them.

This clonotype has a handful of counts. This chain connects TRBV19 to TRBJ2-2, with TRBD1 as a possible D gene (6 bases). The germline CDR1 and CDR2 sequences are LNHDA and SQIVND (reference sequence). The CDR3 has 16 residues. The V end lost 9 bases, the J end lost 0 bases, and 17 bases lay between the germline ends. The CDR3 coding sequence is TGTGCCAGCTCTAACTTGGACAGCGCGAACACCGGGGAGCTGTTTTTT. Its protein product is CASSNLDSANTGELFF.

This clonotype has at least ten counts. V is TRBV29-1 and J is TRBJ2-3, with 9 bases identical to TRBD1. Germline trimming cut 6 bases from V and 3 bases from J; bases unmatched to any gene: 7. The CDR3 is made up of 14 amino acids. The germline V gene has CDR1 SQVTM and CDR2 ANQGSEA. CDR3 in DNA: TGCAGCGTGGGGACAGGGTTGTTTACAGATACGCAGTATTTT. Protein: CSVGTGLFTDTQYF.

This clonotype was seen at least ten times. The rearrangement links TRBV11-2 to TRBJ1-1; D not certain. V dropped 7 bases and J dropped 0 bases, with 9 bases sitting between them. The germline gives CDR1 SGHAT, CDR2 FQNNGV. This CDR3 has 13 residues. The chain's CDR3 is CASTLRLNTEAFF. CDR3 bases: TGTGCCAGCACCCTTCGGCTGAACACTGAAGCTTTCTTT.

The sample holds many counts of this clonotype. This sequence joins TRBV7-2 and TRBJ2-1; D gene uncertain. The V gene's germline CDR1 is SGHTA and CDR2 FQGNSA. The ends were cut back, 3 bases at V and 5 bases at J, with 11 bases in the middle. CDR3 length equals 14 residues. DNA of the CDR3: TGTGCCAGCAGCTTTGTCAGCAAGGACAATGAGCAGTTCTTC. Protein sequence: CASSFVSKDNEQFF.

In this sample, this clonotype turned up many times. The chain joins TRBV20-1 to TRBJ2-7, with D tentatively TRBD1 or TRBD2 (5 bases each). The CDR3 spans 14 residues. V was cut by 1 base and J by 3 bases, with 13 bases left in between. CDR1 is DFQATT and CDR2 is SNEGSKA in the germline V gene (reference sequence). The CDR3 here is CSARAGTNVYEQYF. The DNA of the CDR3 is TGCAGTGCTAGAGCCGGGACCAATGTCTACGAGCAGTACTTC.

The J gene is TRBJ2-2, the V gene TRBV6-2 or TRBV6-3, with 10 bases fitting TRBD1. With 8 bases clipped from V and 6 bases from J, the junction kept 12 bases outside the gene matches. CDR1 is MNHEY and CDR2 is SVGEGT in the germline V gene. The CDR3 has 16 residues. This CDR3 is CASAPSDRGPAGELFF. The CDR3, as DNA: TGTGCCAGCGCTCCTTCCGACAGGGGGCCGGCCGGGGAGCTGTTTTTT.

This clonotype was detected only a few times. V is TRBV28 and J is TRBJ1-1, with 9 bases identical to TRBD1. CDR1 and CDR2 from the germline V gene are MDHEN and SYDVKM. The J segment lost 2 bases and the V segment lost 5 bases, leaving 9 bases of the junction unmatched. The length of the CDR3 is 16 residues. DNA of the CDR3: TGTGCCAGCAGTGAACTCCGGGACAGGGAAAACACTGAAGCTTTCTTT. It translates to CASSELRDRENTEAFF. The full variable domain, completed using reference TRBV28 and TRBJ1-1, is DVKVTQSSRYLVKRTGEKVFLECVQDMDHENMFWYRQDPGLGLRLIYFSYDVKMKEKGDIPEGYSVSREKKERFSLILESASTNQTSMYLCASSELRDRENTEAFFGQGTRLTVV.

The gene calls are TRBV19 and TRBJ1-2, with D possibly being TRBD1 (6 bases). The CDR3 length is 14 residues. From germline, CDR1 is LNHDA and CDR2 SQIVND (reference sequence). The V and J ends lost 5 bases and 7 bases respectively, with 17 bases between them. The CDR3 region is CASSAYRVRRGYTF. In DNA, the CDR3 is TGTGCCAGTAGTGCGTACAGGGTCCGGCGTGGCTACACCTTC.

This clonotype was recorded many times. The rearrangement joins TRBV7-3 to TRBJ2-3; D call uncertain. The CDR3 totals 14 residues. Trimming shortened V by 5 bases and J by 3 bases, and 12 bases separated the two germline ends. Per germline, CDR1 SGHTA and CDR2 FQGTGA. In DNA, the CDR3 is TGTGCCAGCAGCCTCCGTAGGGCTACAGATACGCAGTATTTT. Encoded protein: CASSLRRATDTQYF.